Presented here are 17 T cell receptor beta chains from one specimen sequenced in a study of OX40 agonist ivuxolimab in advanced cancers. TCRdb keeps only in-frame clones here, not all; method: immunoSEQ multiplex PCR. The sample carries approximately 120,000 clones, 85% to 95% recorded once. Source: CD4+ or CD8+ T cells sorted from blood, taken in a trial of the OX40 agonist ivuxolimab. These receptors originate from an adult with an advanced solid tumor such as melanoma, head and neck, liver or kidney cancer.

The chain links TRBV5-4 to TRBJ1-6, with D perhaps TRBD1 (5 bases). This CDR3 is 14 amino acids long. Germline V gene lookup returns CDR1 SGHNT and CDR2 YYREEE (reference sequence). Trimming stripped 4 bases from V and 5 bases from J, with 10 bases between. The CDR3 region is CASSGGPNNSPLHF. The CDR3 DNA reads as TGTGCCAGCAGCGGGGGACCGAATAATTCACCCCTCCACTTT.

V and J are TRBV7-9 and TRBJ2-7, with 9 bases lining up with TRBD1. The CDR3 is 14 residues long. Germline V gene data show CDR1 as SEHNR and CDR2 as FQNEAQ (reference sequence). V shed 5 bases, J shed 4 bases, and the junction held 6 bases outside the gene matches. The CDR3 coding sequence is TGTGCCAGCAGCCCACGGACAGGGGATTACGAGCAGTACTTC. Its translation is CASSPRTGDYEQYF. The whole variable domain, remainder taken from reference TRBV7-9 and TRBJ2-7, is DTGVSQNPRHKITKRGQNVTFRCDPISEHNRLYWYRQTLGQGPEFLTYFQNEAQLEKSRLLSDRFSAERPKGSFSTLEIQRTEQGDSAMYLCASSPRTGDYEQYFGPGTRLTVT.

This chain connects TRBV19 to TRBJ1-5, with D possibly TRBD1 on 6 matching bases. Deletions cut 3 bases from V and 3 bases from J, with 18 bases between. Germline CDR1 LNHDA, CDR2 SQIVND (reference sequence). This CDR3 region has 17 residues. The DNA for the CDR3 is TGTGCCAGTAGTATTGGGGGGCAGGTCGGGCCCAATCAGCCCCAGCATTTT. Amino acid sequence: CASSIGGQVGPNQPQHF.

The CDR3 here is CASSPRGGLYNEQFF. The CDR3 DNA reads as TGTGCCAGCAGTCCCCGTGGGGGGTTGTACAATGAGCAGTTCTTC. The chain recombines TRBV6-5 with TRBJ2-1; TRBD2 might be the D (6 bases). This CDR3 has 15 residues. Germline CDR1 and CDR2: MNHEY and SVGAGI. Trimming pared 5 bases from V and 4 bases from J, leaving 15 bases between.

The V gene is TRBV27, the J gene TRBJ1-6; TRBD1 might be the D (5 bases). There are 12 residues in the CDR3. V was cut by 8 bases and J by 10 bases, with 12 bases left in between. Germline lookup yields CDR1 MNHEY and CDR2 SMNVEV (reference sequence). CDR3 region: CASGLRDSPLHF. CDR3 DNA sequence: TGTGCCAGCGGCCTTCGGGACTCACCCCTCCACTTT.

V and J are TRBV7-3 and TRBJ1-4; D may be TRBD1 (5 bases). Trimming removed 1 base at V and 6 bases at J, with 9 bases between. This CDR3 contains 14 residues. Per germline, CDR1 SGHTA and CDR2 FQGTGA. The CDR3 spells CASSLSRADEKLFF. The CDR3 nucleotides are TGTGCCAGCAGCTTAAGCAGGGCTGATGAAAAACTGTTTTTT.

The chain has TRBV9 and TRBJ1-4; D uncertain. The length of the CDR3 is 15 residues. Between the trimmed V and J ends, which lost 0 bases and 6 bases, there was a span of 12 bases. Germline V gives CDR1 SGDLS, CDR2 YYNGEE. The CDR3 sequence is CASSVEGREDEKLFF. The CDR3 region has the DNA TGTGCCAGCAGCGTAGAAGGTAGGGAAGATGAAAAACTGTTTTTT.

The V and J genes are TRBV11-3 and TRBJ2-1; D is possibly TRBD1 (5 bases). CDR1 and CDR2 from the germline V gene are SGHNT and YENEEA. Trimming removed 4 bases at V and 6 bases at J, with 19 bases between. The CDR3 loop spans 16 amino acids. The CDR3 nucleotides are TGTGCCAGCAGCTCCCCTCGGCAGGGAATAGTCAATGAGCAGTTCTTC. Amino acids: CASSSPRQGIVNEQFF.

Concerning this clone itself: This same CDR3 is encoded by further DNA sequences in the sample. The rearrangement uses TRBV14 and TRBJ2-7; D uncertain. CDR1 and CDR2 from the germline V gene are SGHDN and FVKESK. Between the trimmed V and J ends, which lost 3 bases and 3 bases, there was a span of 3 bases. The CDR3 is made up of 11 amino acids. CDR3 sequence: CASSQSYEQYF. The CDR3, as DNA: TGTGCCAGCAGCCAGAGCTACGAGCAGTACTTC.

The chain has TRBV7-9 and TRBJ2-7, with a tentative D call TRBD1 (5 bases). The ends were cut back, 5 bases at V and 1 base at J, with 9 bases in the middle. Germline V gene data show CDR1 as SEHNR and CDR2 as FQNEAQ (reference sequence). The CDR3 runs to 13 residues. The CDR3 bases are TGTGCCAGCAGCAGCGACAGATCCTACGAGCAGTACTTC. Protein: CASSSDRSYEQYF.

V is TRBV21-1 and J is TRBJ1-1. TRBV21-1 is a documented pseudogene. This CDR3 is built from 13 residues. CDR3 DNA: TGTGCCAGCCCCAAGACTAAACACCCAGAAGCTTTCTTT. Encoded protein: CASPKTKHPEAFF.

This sequence joins TRBV19 and TRBJ1-5; D ambiguous. Germline V gene data show CDR1 as LNHDA and CDR2 as SQIVND (reference sequence). The CDR3 loop spans 16 amino acids. The V and J ends lost 4 bases and 1 base respectively, with 14 bases between them. The CDR3 reads CASSTRSGRSNQPQHF. In DNA form, the CDR3 reads TGTGCCAGTAGTACCCGATCCGGTCGGAGCAATCAGCCCCAGCATTTT.

V and J are TRBV27 and TRBJ2-1, with TRBD2 matching over 13 bases. Germline CDR1 reads MNHEY; CDR2 reads SMNVEV (reference sequence). With 4 bases clipped from V and 0 bases from J, the junction kept 15 bases outside the gene matches. This CDR3 has 21 residues. CDR3 residues: CASSSPIGTSGNRRSYNEQFF. The CDR3 region has the DNA TGTGCCAGCAGTTCCCCTATCGGGACTAGCGGGAACCGTCGCTCCTACAATGAGCAGTTCTTC.

V usage is TRBV19 and J usage is TRBJ1-3; TRBD1 matches at 9 bases. Unmatched junction bases numbered 8, after V lost 8 bases and J lost 0 bases. Per the germline V gene, CDR1 is LNHDA and CDR2 is SQIVND (reference sequence). This CDR3 region has 16 residues. CDR3 in amino acids: CASEGTGLNSGNTIYF. The CDR3 DNA sequence: TGTGCCAGTGAAGGGACAGGGCTCAACTCTGGAAACACCATATATTTT.

The CDR3 sequence: CASSLLETQYF. The CDR3 DNA follows: TGTGCCAGCAGCTTGTTAGAGACCCAGTACTTC. This rearrangement joins TRBV6-5 to TRBJ2-5; D ambiguous. Trimming left V 6 bases short and J 4 bases short, with 6 bases between. This CDR3 has 11 amino acids. Germline values: CDR1 MNHEY, CDR2 SVGAGI.

The V call is TRBV2, the J call TRBJ2-2, with D unresolved. This CDR3 has 16 amino acids. In germline, CDR1 is SNHLY, CDR2 FYNNEI. V lost 5 bases and J 0 bases, leaving 13 bases between the germline ends. CDR3 protein: CASSRYSSTNTGELFF. In DNA, the CDR3 is TGTGCCAGCAGTCGGTACAGCAGTACGAACACCGGGGAGCTGTTTTTT.

This sequence joins TRBV28 and TRBJ1-2, with D maybe TRBD1 (6 bases). This CDR3 has 14 residues. Germline V lookup: CDR1 MDHEN, CDR2 SYDVKM. Trimming removed 7 bases at V and 4 bases at J, with 16 bases between. The CDR3 reads CASTPAGGAYGYTF. The CDR3 bases are TGTGCCAGCACCCCCGCGGGGGGCGCCTATGGCTACACCTTC.